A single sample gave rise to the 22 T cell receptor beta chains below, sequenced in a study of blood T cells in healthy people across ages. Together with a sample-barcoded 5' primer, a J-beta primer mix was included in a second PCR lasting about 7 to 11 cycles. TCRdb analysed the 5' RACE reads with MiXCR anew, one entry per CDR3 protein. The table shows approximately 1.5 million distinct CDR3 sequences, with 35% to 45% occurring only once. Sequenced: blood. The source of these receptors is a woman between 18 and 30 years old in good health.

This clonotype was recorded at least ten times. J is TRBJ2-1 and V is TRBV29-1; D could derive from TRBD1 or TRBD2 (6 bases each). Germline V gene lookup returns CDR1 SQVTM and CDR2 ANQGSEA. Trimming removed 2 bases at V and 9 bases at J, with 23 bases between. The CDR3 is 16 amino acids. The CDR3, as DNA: TGCAGCGTTGAAAACCTGGGGGGCCTCGTATACGGTGAGCAGTTCTTC. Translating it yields CSVENLGGLVYGEQFF.

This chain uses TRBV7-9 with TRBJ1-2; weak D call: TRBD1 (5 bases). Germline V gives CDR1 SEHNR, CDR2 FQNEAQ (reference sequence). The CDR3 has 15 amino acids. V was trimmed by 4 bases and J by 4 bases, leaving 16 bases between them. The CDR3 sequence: CASSSPGLYAYGYTF. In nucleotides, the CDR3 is TGTGCCAGCAGCTCACCAGGGTTGTATGCCTATGGCTACACCTTC.

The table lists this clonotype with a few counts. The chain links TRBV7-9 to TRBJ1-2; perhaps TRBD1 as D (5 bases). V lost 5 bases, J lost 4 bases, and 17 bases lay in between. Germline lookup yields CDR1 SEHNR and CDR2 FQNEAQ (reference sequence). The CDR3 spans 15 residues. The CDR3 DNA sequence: TGTGCCAGCAGCCGCGCCCGGGGGGAAACCTATGGCTACACCTTC. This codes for CASSRARGETYGYTF.

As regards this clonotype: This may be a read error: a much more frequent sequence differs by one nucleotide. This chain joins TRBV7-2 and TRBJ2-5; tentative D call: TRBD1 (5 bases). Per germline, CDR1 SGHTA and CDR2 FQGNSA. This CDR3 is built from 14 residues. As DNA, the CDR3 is TGTGCCCGCAGCAAACTTAGGGGACAAGAGACCCAGTACTTC. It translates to CARSKLRGQETQYF.

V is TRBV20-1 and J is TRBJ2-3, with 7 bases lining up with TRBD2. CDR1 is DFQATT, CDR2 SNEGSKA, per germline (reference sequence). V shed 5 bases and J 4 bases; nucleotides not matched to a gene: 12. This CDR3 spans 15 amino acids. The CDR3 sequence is CSAPRGGSFADTQYF. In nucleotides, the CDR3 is TGCAGTGCTCCCCGGGGAGGGAGTTTCGCAGATACGCAGTATTTT.

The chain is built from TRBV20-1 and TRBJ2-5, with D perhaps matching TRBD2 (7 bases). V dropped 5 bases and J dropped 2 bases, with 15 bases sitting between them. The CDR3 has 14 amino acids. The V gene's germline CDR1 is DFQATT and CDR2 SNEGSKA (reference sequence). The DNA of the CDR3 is TGCAGTGCTGCAAGGGGGGGGCAACAAGAGACCCAGTACTTC. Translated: CSAARGGQQETQYF.

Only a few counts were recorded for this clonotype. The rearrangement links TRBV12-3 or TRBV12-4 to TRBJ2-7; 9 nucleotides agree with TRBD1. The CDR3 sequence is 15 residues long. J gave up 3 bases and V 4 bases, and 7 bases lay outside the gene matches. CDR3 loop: CASSSRDRVIYEQYF. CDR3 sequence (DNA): TGTGCCAGCAGTTCCCGGGACAGGGTTATCTACGAGCAGTACTTC.

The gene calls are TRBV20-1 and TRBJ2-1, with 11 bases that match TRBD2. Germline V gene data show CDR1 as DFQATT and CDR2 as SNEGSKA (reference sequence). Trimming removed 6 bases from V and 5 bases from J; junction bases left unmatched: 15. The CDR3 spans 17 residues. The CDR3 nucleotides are TGCAGTGCCGAGCTAGCGGGAGGACAACGCCGAAACAATGAGCAGTTCTTC. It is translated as CSAELAGGQRRNNEQFF.

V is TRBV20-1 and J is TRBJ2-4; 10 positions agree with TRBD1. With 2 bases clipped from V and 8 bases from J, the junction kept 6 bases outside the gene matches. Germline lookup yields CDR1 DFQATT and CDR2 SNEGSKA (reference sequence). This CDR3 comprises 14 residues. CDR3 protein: CSARRSDRGYIQYF. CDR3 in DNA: TGCAGTGCTAGAAGATCGGACAGGGGGTACATTCAGTACTTC.

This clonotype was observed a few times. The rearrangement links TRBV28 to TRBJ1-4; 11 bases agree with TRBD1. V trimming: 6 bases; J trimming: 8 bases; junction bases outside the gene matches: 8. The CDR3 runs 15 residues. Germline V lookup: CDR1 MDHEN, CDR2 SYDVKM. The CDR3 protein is CASSLGTGGEEKLFF. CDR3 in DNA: TGTGCCAGCAGCCTCGGGACAGGGGGTGAGGAAAAACTGTTTTTT.

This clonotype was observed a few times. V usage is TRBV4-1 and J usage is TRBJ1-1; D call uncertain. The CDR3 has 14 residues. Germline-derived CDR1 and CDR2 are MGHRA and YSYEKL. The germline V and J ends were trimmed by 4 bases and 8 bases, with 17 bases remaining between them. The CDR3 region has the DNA TGCGCCAGCAGCCCCCCTCCGGGAGTCCAAGAAGCTTTCTTT. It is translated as CASSPPPGVQEAFF.

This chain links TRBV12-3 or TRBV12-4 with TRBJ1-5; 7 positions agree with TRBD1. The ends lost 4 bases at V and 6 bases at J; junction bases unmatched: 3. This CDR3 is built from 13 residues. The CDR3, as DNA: TGTGCCAGCAGTTACAGGGGTCGTCAGCCCCAGCATTTT. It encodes CASSYRGRQPQHF.

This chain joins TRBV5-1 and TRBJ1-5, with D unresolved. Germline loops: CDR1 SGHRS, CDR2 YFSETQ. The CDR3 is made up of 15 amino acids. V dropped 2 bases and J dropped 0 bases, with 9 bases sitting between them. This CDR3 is CASSFDGFSNQPQHF. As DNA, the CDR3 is TGCGCCAGCAGCTTCGACGGATTTAGCAATCAGCCCCAGCATTTT.

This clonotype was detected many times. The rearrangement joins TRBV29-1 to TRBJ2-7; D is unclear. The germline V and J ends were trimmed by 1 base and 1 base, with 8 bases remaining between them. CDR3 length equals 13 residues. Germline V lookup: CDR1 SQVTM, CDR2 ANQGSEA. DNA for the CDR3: TGCAGCGTTGAAGGGGGTCCATCCTACGAGCAGTACTTC. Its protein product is CSVEGGPSYEQYF.

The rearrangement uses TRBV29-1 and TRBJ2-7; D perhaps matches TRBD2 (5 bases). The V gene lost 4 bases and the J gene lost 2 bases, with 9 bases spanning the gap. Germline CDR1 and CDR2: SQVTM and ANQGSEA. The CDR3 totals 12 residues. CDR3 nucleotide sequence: TGCAGCGTTGGGTTCGGGACCTACGAGCAGTACTTC. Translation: CSVGFGTYEQYF.

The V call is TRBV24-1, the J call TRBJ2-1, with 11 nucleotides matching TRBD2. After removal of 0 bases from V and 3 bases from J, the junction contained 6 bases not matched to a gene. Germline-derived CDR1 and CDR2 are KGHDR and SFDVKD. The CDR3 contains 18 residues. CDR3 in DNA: TGTGCCACCAGTGATTTGCATGGGACTAGCGGACACTACAATGAGCAGTTCTTC. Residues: CATSDLHGTSGHYNEQFF.

The CDR3 nucleotides read TGTGCCAGCAGTACAGGGGTAAGGCAGCCCCAGCATTTT. Translated: CASSTGVRQPQHF. The chain is built from TRBV2 and TRBJ1-5; 7 bases agree with TRBD1. The CDR3 loop spans 13 amino acids. Germline trimming cut 5 bases from V and 7 bases from J; bases unmatched to any gene: 5. In germline, CDR1 is SNHLY, CDR2 FYNNEI.

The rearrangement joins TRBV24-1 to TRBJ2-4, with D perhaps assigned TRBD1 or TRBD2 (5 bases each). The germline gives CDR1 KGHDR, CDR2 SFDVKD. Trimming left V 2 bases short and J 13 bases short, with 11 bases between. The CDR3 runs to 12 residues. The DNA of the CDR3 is TGTGCCACCAGTGATTCATTAGGGGAGCAGTACTTC. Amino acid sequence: CATSDSLGEQYF.

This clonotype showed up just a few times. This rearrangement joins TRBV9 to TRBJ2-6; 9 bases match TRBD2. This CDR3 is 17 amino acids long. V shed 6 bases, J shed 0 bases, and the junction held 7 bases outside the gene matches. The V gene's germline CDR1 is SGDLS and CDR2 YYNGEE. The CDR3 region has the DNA TGTGCCAGCACCAAAAGCGGGGGGTCCTCTGGGGCCAACGTCCTGACTTTC. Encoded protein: CASTKSGGSSGANVLTF. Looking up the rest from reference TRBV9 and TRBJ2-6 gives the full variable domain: DSGVTQTPKHLITATGQRVTLRCSPRSGDLSVYWYQQSLDQGLQFLIQYYNGEERAKGNILERFSAQQFPDLHSELNLSSLELGDSALYFCASTKSGGSSGANVLTFGAGSRLTVL.

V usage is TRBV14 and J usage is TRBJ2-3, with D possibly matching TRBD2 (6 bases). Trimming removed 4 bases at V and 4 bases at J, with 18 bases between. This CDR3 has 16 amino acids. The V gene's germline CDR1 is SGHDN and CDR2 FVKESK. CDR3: CASSPPRRGVSDTQYF. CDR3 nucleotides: TGTGCCAGCAGCCCGCCCCGGCGGGGAGTATCAGATACGCAGTATTTT.

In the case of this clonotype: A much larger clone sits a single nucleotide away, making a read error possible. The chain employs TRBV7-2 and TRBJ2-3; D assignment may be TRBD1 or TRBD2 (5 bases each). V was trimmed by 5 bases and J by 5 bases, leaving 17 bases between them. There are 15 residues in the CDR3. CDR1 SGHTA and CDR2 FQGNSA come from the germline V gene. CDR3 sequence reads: CASSLNPGTIDTQYF. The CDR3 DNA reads TGTGCCAGCAGCCTTAACCCAGGGACCATAGATACGCAGTATTTT. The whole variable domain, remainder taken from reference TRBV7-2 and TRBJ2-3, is GAGVSQSPSNKVTEKGKDVELRCDPISGHTALYWYRQSLGQGLEFLIYFQGNSAPDKSGLPSDRFSAERTGGSVSTLTIQRTQQEDSAVYLCASSLNPGTIDTQYFGPGTRLTVL.

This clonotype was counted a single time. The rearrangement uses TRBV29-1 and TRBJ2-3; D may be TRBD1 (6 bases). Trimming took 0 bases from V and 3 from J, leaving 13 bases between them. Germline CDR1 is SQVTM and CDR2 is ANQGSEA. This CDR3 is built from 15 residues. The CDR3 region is CSVEEVTDRTDTQYF. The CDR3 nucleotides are TGCAGCGTTGAAGAAGTGACCGACAGGACAGATACGCAGTATTTT.